These 2 T cell receptor beta chains were sequenced from one sample in a study of cytomegalovirus exposure and HLA in healthy donors. TCRdb's table, derived via immunoSEQ multiplex PCR, lists solely in-frame clones and lacks some. The data contain tens of thousands of clones, 85% to 95% of them singletons. Material for sequencing was PBMCs. These receptors were taken from a man aged 18 to 30 in good health and CMV-seropositive.

This chain joins TRBV28 and TRBJ2-2; 10 nucleotides match TRBD1. Germline V CDR1 and CDR2: MDHEN, SYDVKM. J lost 3 bases, V lost 5 bases, and 6 bases had no gene match. CDR3 length: 16 residues. CDR3 coding DNA: TGTGCCAGCAGTCGTCGACAGGGGGCAGACACCGGGGAGCTGTTTTTT. This codes for CASSRRQGADTGELFF.

The rearrangement joins TRBV27 to TRBJ2-5, with D perhaps matching TRBD1 (5 bases). V was pared by 4 bases and J by 5 bases, with 5 bases between. The CDR3 is 11 residues long. CDR1 and CDR2 from the germline V gene are MNHEY and SMNVEV (reference sequence). CDR3 in amino acids: CASSSGETQYF. The CDR3 DNA sequence: TGTGCCAGCAGTTCAGGGGAGACCCAGTACTTC.